Presented here are 4 T cell receptor beta chains from one specimen sequenced in a study of cytomegalovirus exposure and HLA in healthy donors. Use of 60 Vbeta and 13 Jbeta primers characterized the PCR. TCRdb keeps only in-frame clones here, not all; method: immunoSEQ multiplex PCR. Here the sample spans about 180,000 clones, about 82% being singletons. The sample taken for sequencing was PBMCs. These receptors came from a man aged 18-30 years in good health and CMV-seronegative.

This clone showed up just once. The V gene is TRBV28, the J gene TRBJ2-7; the match to TRBD1 covers 7 bases. CDR1 is MDHEN and CDR2 is SYDVKM in the germline V gene. The CDR3 has 15 residues. After removal of 6 bases from V and 3 bases from J, the junction contained 11 bases not matched to a gene. The CDR3 DNA follows: TGTGCCAGCAGCCGCACCACAGGGGAAATCTACGAGCAGTACTTC. It specifies CASSRTTGEIYEQYF.

The J gene is TRBJ2-7, the V gene TRBV7-8; no firm D call. CDR1 is SGHVS, CDR2 FQNEAQ, per germline. This CDR3 region has 14 residues. Between the trimmed V and J ends, which lost 1 base and 2 bases, there was a span of 9 bases. CDR3 in DNA: TGTGCCAGCAGCTTAGTCAGGCTCACCTACGAGCAGTACTTC. Amino acids: CASSLVRLTYEQYF.

V is TRBV11-2 and J is TRBJ2-7, with TRBD1 identical over 10 bases. CDR3 size: 15 residues. Germline CDR1 is SGHAT and CDR2 is FQNNGV. V lost 6 bases to trimming and J lost 5 bases; unmatched junction nucleotides: 10. The CDR3 nucleotides are TGTGCCAGCAGACGAACCGGGACAGGGGCCCACGAGCAGTACTTC. Protein sequence: CASRRTGTGAHEQYF.

The rearrangement joins TRBV14 to TRBJ2-3; TRBD2 matches at 9 bases. The CDR3 is 16 amino acids. J lost 2 bases, V lost 1 base, and 4 bases had no gene match. Germline V lookup: CDR1 SGHDN, CDR2 FVKESK. As DNA, the CDR3 is TGTGCCAGCAGCCAAGTTGCGGGAGGGCTCACAGATACGCAGTATTTT. Amino acids: CASSQVAGGLTDTQYF. The whole variable domain, remainder taken from reference TRBV14 and TRBJ2-3, is EAGVTQFPSHSVIEKGQTVTLRCDPISGHDNLYWYRRVMGKEIKFLLHFVKESKQDESGMPNNRFLAERTGGTYSTLKVQPAELEDSGVYFCASSQVAGGLTDTQYFGPGTRLTVL.